The text below deals with one T cell receptor beta chain. Its antigen is currently not known. No base-level quality is on record; no much larger clone is a single base apart. This sample was included in a study of blood T cell repertoires in COVID-19 (dated by TCRdb to the early 2020s). About the investigation overall: Collaborator samples came from the United States, Italy and Spain and covered acute and convalescent phases of COVID-19. The prospective study material was composed of cDNA or gDNA derived from T cells, B-cell-depleted T cells, or PBMCs. Sample metadata almost always included a de-identified subject ID, COVID-19 status, age in years and sex. A freely available public database, intended as a resource for researchers studying the immune response to SARS-CoV-2, is where the repertoires were released. Deeply sampled blood TCRbeta repertoires from subjects exposed to, actively infected with, or recovered from COVID-19 were included in the dataset. Where HLA class I and class II types were available, the types were taken from metadata supplied by the sample provider, not from assay-based typing. Samples were obtained from the ongoing ImmuneRACE study (first 160 participants) and from over a thousand subjects provided by 6 global collaborators.

The germline V gene (reference sequence) provides CDR1 LGHDT and CDR2 YNNKEL. The CDR3 measures 13 amino acids from cysteine to phenylalanine. Only the CDR3 DNA is retained, 39 bases long and in frame from the first base. For this chain, trimming is 1 base at the V end and 7 bases at the J end, and the number of junction bases without a gene match is 3. The collaborating institutions used their own protocols to collect whole blood in K2EDTA tubes. For TCRbeta analysis, collaborators shipped samples in one of three forms: frozen whole blood, isolated PBMCs, or DNA extracted from either of those sample types. TCRbeta CDR3 regions were amplified from genomic DNA by means of the immunoSEQ Assay, a bias-controlled multiplex PCR. Under the source paper's analysis protocol: Within the assay, amplification of reference gene primers was used to estimate how many nucleated cells each sample contained. To quantify the absolute abundance of each unique TCRbeta CDR3 rearrangement, sequence reads were collapsed and filtered. For each sample, productive Simpson clonality was calculated as the square root of Simpson's diversity index across productive rearrangements. What TCRdb holds here is the immuneACCESS table cut down to in-frame rearrangements. Part of the clones is not present; checked against another copy, under half of the missing clones reflect an unresolved V gene, and the others are unexplained. V and J calls and clone size are given by that table; D and trimming were obtained from the DNA. Counted in this sample were about 150,000 clones; approximately 80% of them appeared once. 25% to 30% of the sample comes from the top ten.

The investigation overall reported the following: The amount of clinical and demographic metadata varied by source and participant and was provided uncurated.

The origin of this receptor is an older woman with acute or convalescent COVID-19. The rearrangement combines TRBV3-1 (or the pseudogene TRBV3-2) with TRBJ1-2; TRBD1 fits 7 bases in the junction. The source material was peripheral blood. The CDR3 amino acid sequence is: CASSQGQGRGYTF. Here is the DNA: TGTGCCAGCAGCCAAGGACAGGGACGTGGCTACACCTTC.